This T cell receptor (beta chain) was found in a study of T cells expressing NK-cell markers. The CDR3 extends over 13 amino acids. Germline values: CDR1 MNHEY, CDR2 SVGAGI. One entry per CDR3 protein, without DNA, is what TCRdb gives after re-calling the 5' RACE reads. Its table lists roughly 450,000 distinct CDR3 sequences. This sequence joins TRBV6-5 and TRBJ2-1; TCRdb outputs TRBD2, but without DNA this stays unchecked. The sample was blood T cells: a sorted CD56 or NKG2C T cell subset, CD4+ or CD8+ T cells, or bulk PBMC T cells (not recorded which). This sequence was found in a woman aged 45-65 years in good health. CDR3: CATRASGTGEQFF.